One sample yielded the 3 T cell receptor beta chains listed below, sequenced in a study of T cell responses to AZD1222 COVID-19 vaccine. Clones were sequenced by immunoSEQ multiplex PCR, and TCRdb holds only the in-frame ones, with some missing. The sample records about 260,000 clones, 90% to 95% being singletons. Sequenced here: peripheral blood, sampled on day 0 of AZD1222 vaccination. The receptors originated from an adult in good health.

V and J are TRBV28 and TRBJ2-7; D is perhaps TRBD1 (6 bases). V was shortened by 5 bases and J by 11 bases, with 19 bases between the two germline ends. The germline CDR1 and CDR2 sequences are MDHEN and SYDVKM. The CDR3 extends over 13 amino acids. The chain's CDR3 is CASSPNPPGVKYF. Written as DNA, the CDR3 is TGTGCCAGCAGTCCTAATCCGCCAGGGGTAAAGTACTTC.

The chain recombines TRBV2 with TRBJ2-1; 8 bases fit TRBD2. Trimming removed 0 bases from V and 7 bases from J; junction bases left unmatched: 17. Per the germline V gene, CDR1 is SNHLY and CDR2 is FYNNEI. This CDR3 is 19 amino acids long. The DNA for the CDR3 is TGTGCCAGCAGTGAAGCCCGCCGGGGGGGACGAATACGGAGGAATGAGCAGTTCTTC. It encodes CASSEARRGGRIRRNEQFF.

The chain links TRBV28 to TRBJ1-5, with D possibly being TRBD1 (6 bases). From germline, CDR1 is MDHEN and CDR2 SYDVKM. Trimming left V 6 bases short and J 2 bases short, with 11 bases between. The CDR3 consists of 14 residues. This chain's CDR3 is CASSQGGGNQPQHF. Here the CDR3 DNA reads TGTGCCAGCAGCCAAGGGGGAGGCAATCAGCCCCAGCATTTT.